The 20 T cell receptor beta chains below come from one sample, sequenced in a study of T-cell reconstitution after alpha-beta-depleted transplantation in children. Unique molecular identifiers were used in preparing the TCRbeta library. TCRdb re-derived calls from the PCR reads in MiXCR, one entry per CDR3 protein. This table holds just under 150,000 distinct CDR3 sequences, around 9% found once. Sequenced here: PBMCs, mostly from graft donor cells, sampled 180 days after TCRalphabeta/CD19-depleted stem cell transplant. The source of these receptors is a female patient aged 2-9 years who had a stem cell transplant for congenital amegakaryocytic thrombocytopenia, so the T cells may come from the graft donor.

This clonotype was detected ten times or more. The V call is TRBV4-2, the J call TRBJ2-1; 9 nucleotides line up with TRBD1. Germline CDR1 and CDR2: LGHNA and YNFKEQ. V trimming: 4 bases; J trimming: 6 bases; junction bases outside the gene matches: 7. This CDR3 is 15 amino acids long. The DNA of the CDR3 is TGTGCCAGCAGCCTGGGACAGGGTGGAAGCAATGAGCAGTTCTTC. It yields the protein CASSLGQGGSNEQFF.

This clonotype was observed at least ten times. In DNA, the CDR3 is TGTGCCAGCAGTTACAGGGGGCGTACTGAAGCTTTCTTT. Translation: CASSYRGRTEAFF. This sequence joins TRBV6-5 and TRBJ1-1; TRBD1 aligns across 7 bases. J lost 5 bases, V lost 2 bases, and 2 bases had no gene match. CDR3 length equals 13 residues. The V gene's germline CDR1 is MNHEY and CDR2 SVGAGI.

This clonotype was seen a few times. The V and J genes are TRBV6-6 and TRBJ1-5; tentatively, D is TRBD1 (5 bases). CDR3 size: 13 residues. V gave up 4 bases and J gave up 3 bases, with 7 bases separating them. Germline values: CDR1 MNHNY, CDR2 SVGAGI (reference sequence). The chain's CDR3 is CASSWGLNQPQHF. In DNA, the CDR3 is TGTGCCAGCAGTTGGGGCCTCAATCAGCCCCAGCATTTT.

The chain recombines TRBV6-5 with TRBJ2-7; no clear D. Germline CDR1 reads MNHEY; CDR2 reads SVGAGI. The CDR3 has 13 residues. V lost 2 bases and J lost 6, with 11 bases in between. This CDR3 reads CASSYPGSSEQYF. The CDR3 bases are TGTGCCAGCAGTTACCCAGGTTCTAGCGAGCAGTACTTC.

This clonotype was recorded at least ten times. The chain recombines TRBV15 with TRBJ1-6; 8 positions match TRBD1. Germline CDR1 LNHNV, CDR2 YYDKDF (reference sequence). The CDR3 runs to 15 residues. J lost 9 bases, V lost 2 bases, and 6 bases had no gene match. CDR3 DNA sequence: TGTGCCACCAGCAGACAGACAGGGGTAGGTTCACCCCTCCACTTT. It is translated as CATSRQTGVGSPLHF.

The CDR3 bases are TGTGCCAGCAGCCAACGTTCTGGGGACGGGTTTTTT. It translates to CASSQRSGDGFF. This chain joins TRBV3-1 and TRBJ1-4, with D maybe TRBD1 (5 bases). The V end lost 2 bases, the J end lost 16 bases, and 14 bases lay between the germline ends. Germline CDR1 reads LGHDT; CDR2 reads YNNKEL (reference sequence). CDR3 size: 12 residues.

Comment on this clonotype: A much larger clone differs by one base, so this may be a read error. This chain joins TRBV30 and TRBJ1-1; D is unclear. This CDR3 is 12 amino acids long. Germline-derived CDR1 and CDR2 are GTSNPN and SVGIG (reference sequence). Trimming took off 2 bases at V and 10 bases at J, with 14 bases between the two ends. CDR3 residues: CAWSIRHPRAFF. In DNA form, the CDR3 reads TGTGCCTGGAGTATACGGCATCCCCGAGCTTTCTTT.

Ten or more counts support this clonotype. The rearrangement links TRBV7-6 to TRBJ2-1; 10 nucleotides line up with TRBD2. Per germline, CDR1 SGHVS and CDR2 FNYEAQ. CDR3 length: 17 residues. V dropped 1 base and J dropped 4; count of bases not matched to a gene: 7. DNA for the CDR3: TGTGCCAGCAGCTTAGGTTCCCAGCGGGGGGGATACAATGAGCAGTTCTTC. This gives the protein CASSLGSQRGGYNEQFF.

This clonotype was observed at least ten times. The chain couples TRBV20-1 to TRBJ1-3, with D hard to call. Trimming pared 3 bases from V and 0 bases from J, leaving 9 bases between. This CDR3 spans 14 amino acids. CDR1 and CDR2 from the germline V gene are DFQATT and SNEGSKA (reference sequence). The CDR3 sequence: CSASSLDSGNTIYF. CDR3 nucleotide sequence: TGCAGTGCTAGTAGTCTAGACTCTGGAAACACCATATATTTT.

The J gene is TRBJ1-1, the V gene TRBV27; the D gene is possibly TRBD1 (5 bases). This CDR3 has 17 amino acids. V was trimmed by 5 bases and J by 4 bases, leaving 23 bases between them. CDR1 is MNHEY and CDR2 is SMNVEV in the germline V gene (reference sequence). In DNA form, the CDR3 reads TGTGCCAGCAGTCCGTCCCGGGACGCTTTCACGGGCACTGAAGCTTTCTTT. Protein sequence: CASSPSRDAFTGTEAFF.

This clonotype was counted a few times. The chain employs TRBV12-3 or TRBV12-4 and TRBJ2-3, with a possible D match to TRBD2 (6 bases). V lost 6 bases to trimming and J lost 0 bases, with 10 bases between them. The CDR3 extends over 14 amino acids. In DNA, the CDR3 is TGTGCCAGCAGACCTAGCGTGAGCACAGATACGCAGTATTTT. It yields the protein CASRPSVSTDTQYF.

Many counts were recorded for this clonotype. The rearrangement uses TRBV12-3 or TRBV12-4 and TRBJ1-6; D is perhaps TRBD1 (6 bases). Deletions cut 1 base from V and 9 bases from J, with 13 bases between. This CDR3 spans 15 amino acids. This CDR3 is CASSLGQAGSSPLHF. For the CDR3, the DNA is TGTGCCAGCAGTTTAGGACAGGCCGGGAGTTCACCCCTCCACTTT.

The chain employs TRBV6-2 or TRBV6-3 and TRBJ1-1; D gene ambiguous. The CDR3 has 13 residues. Trimming stripped 6 bases from V and 5 bases from J, with 13 bases between. Per germline, CDR1 MNHEY and CDR2 SVGEGT. CDR3 nucleotides: TGTGCCAGCAGCCCACAGTGGGGAACTGAAGCTTTCTTT. It translates to CASSPQWGTEAFF.

There are many counts of this clonotype. This rearrangement joins TRBV18 to TRBJ2-5, with D possibly matching TRBD1 (5 bases). Germline V gene sequence: CDR1 KGHSH, CDR2 LQKENI. This CDR3 has 15 residues. V lost 3 bases to trimming and J lost 5 bases, with 16 bases between them. Here the CDR3 DNA reads TGTGCCAGCTCACCCAGACAGAGAGAGTGGGAGACCCAGTACTTC. Protein product: CASSPRQREWETQYF.

CDR3 nucleotide sequence: TGTGCCTGGAGGTCTGACAGGGACAATCAGCCCCAGCATTTT. Protein sequence: CAWRSDRDNQPQHF. V is TRBV30 and J is TRBJ1-5; 7 bases map to TRBD1. The germline gives CDR1 GTSNPN, CDR2 SVGIG (reference sequence). J gave up 3 bases and V 3 bases, and 5 bases lay outside the gene matches. The CDR3 covers 14 residues.

Many counts were recorded for this clonotype. V gene TRBV10-3 combines with J gene TRBJ2-5; 7 nucleotides align to TRBD2. CDR1 and CDR2 from the germline V gene are ENHRY and SYGVKD. Germline trimming cut 4 bases from V and 4 bases from J; bases unmatched to any gene: 12. The CDR3 has 16 residues. CDR3 protein: CAISAYERGGGETQYF. CDR3 DNA: TGTGCCATCAGTGCTTACGAGCGGGGAGGAGGAGAGACCCAGTACTTC.

The sample holds many counts of this clonotype. V usage is TRBV29-1 and J usage is TRBJ1-3, with unresolved D. Germline values: CDR1 SQVTM, CDR2 ANQGSEA. The CDR3 is made up of 12 amino acids. Trimming removed 4 bases at V and 0 bases at J, with 4 bases between. The CDR3 coding sequence is TGCAGCGTTGCGAACTCTGGAAACACCATATATTTT. Amino acids: CSVANSGNTIYF.

This clonotype came up many times. The chain couples TRBV6-2 or TRBV6-3 to TRBJ2-7, with D possibly TRBD1 on 7 matching bases. Germline-derived CDR1 and CDR2 are MNHEY and SVGEGT. V lost 6 bases to trimming and J lost 2 bases, with 14 bases between them. The CDR3 totals 14 residues. The CDR3 DNA sequence: TGTGCCAGCAGGCCAGGGGGGAAGGCCTACGAGCAGTACTTC. It yields the protein CASRPGGKAYEQYF.

This clonotype was counted between two and nine times. The rearrangement uses TRBV20-1 and TRBJ2-5, with D perhaps matching TRBD2 (6 bases). Germline lookup yields CDR1 DFQATT and CDR2 SNEGSKA (reference sequence). The germline V and J ends were trimmed by 6 bases and 5 bases, with 19 bases remaining between them. This CDR3 is built from 14 residues. The CDR3 coding sequence is TGCAGTGCGGCGCGGGACGGCGGGTGGGAGACCCAGTACTTC. It encodes CSAARDGGWETQYF.

A remark on this clonotype: A much larger clone differs by one base, so this may be a read error. The chain joins TRBV7-9 to TRBJ2-3, with 7 bases that match TRBD2. With V trimmed by 3 bases and J by 1 base, 7 bases remained unmatched. The CDR3 is 16 amino acids. Germline V lookup: CDR1 SEHNR, CDR2 FQNEAQ (reference sequence). The CDR3 DNA follows: TGTGCCAGCAGCTTCCAGACCCGGGGGGGCACAGATACGCAGTATTTT. Its protein is CASSFQTRGGTDTQYF.